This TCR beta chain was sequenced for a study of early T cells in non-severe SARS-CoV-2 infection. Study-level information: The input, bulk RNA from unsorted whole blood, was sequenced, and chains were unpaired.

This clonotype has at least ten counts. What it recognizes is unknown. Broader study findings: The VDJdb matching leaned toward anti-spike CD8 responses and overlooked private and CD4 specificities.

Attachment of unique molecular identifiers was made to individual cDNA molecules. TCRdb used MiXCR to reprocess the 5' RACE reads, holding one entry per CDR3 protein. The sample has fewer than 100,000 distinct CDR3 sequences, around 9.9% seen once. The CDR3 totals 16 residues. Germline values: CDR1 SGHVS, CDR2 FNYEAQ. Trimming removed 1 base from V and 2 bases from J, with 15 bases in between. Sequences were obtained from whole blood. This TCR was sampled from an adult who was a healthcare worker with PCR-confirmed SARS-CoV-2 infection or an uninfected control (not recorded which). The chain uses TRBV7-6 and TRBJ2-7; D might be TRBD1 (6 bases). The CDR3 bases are TGTGCCAGCAGCTTAGGTTCTGGGCAGGGGACCTACGAGCAGTACTTC. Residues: CASSLGSGQGTYEQYF.